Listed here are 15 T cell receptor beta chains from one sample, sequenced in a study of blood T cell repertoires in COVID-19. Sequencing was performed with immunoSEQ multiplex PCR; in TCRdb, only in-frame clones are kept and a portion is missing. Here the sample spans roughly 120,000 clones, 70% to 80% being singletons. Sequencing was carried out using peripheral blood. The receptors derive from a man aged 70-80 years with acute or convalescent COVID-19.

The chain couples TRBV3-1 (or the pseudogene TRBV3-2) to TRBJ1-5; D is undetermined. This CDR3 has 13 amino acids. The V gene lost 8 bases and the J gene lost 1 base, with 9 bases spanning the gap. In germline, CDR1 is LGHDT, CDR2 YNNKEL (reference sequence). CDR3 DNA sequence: TGTGCCAGCCGGGGTGGGAGCAATCAGCCCCAGCATTTT. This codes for CASRGGSNQPQHF.

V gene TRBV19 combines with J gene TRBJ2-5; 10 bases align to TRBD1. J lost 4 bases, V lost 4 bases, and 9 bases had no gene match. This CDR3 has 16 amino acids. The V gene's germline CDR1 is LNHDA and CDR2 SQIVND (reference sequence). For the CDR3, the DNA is TGTGCCAGTAGTACTAGACAGGGGGCAGGGGGAGAGACCCAGTACTTC. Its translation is CASSTRQGAGGETQYF. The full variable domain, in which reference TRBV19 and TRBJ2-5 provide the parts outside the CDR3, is DGGITQSPKYLFRKEGQNVTLSCEQNLNHDAMYWYRQDPGQGLRLIYYSQIVNDFQKGDIAEGYSVSREKKESFPLTVTSAQKNPTAFYLCASSTRQGAGGETQYFGPGTRLLVL.

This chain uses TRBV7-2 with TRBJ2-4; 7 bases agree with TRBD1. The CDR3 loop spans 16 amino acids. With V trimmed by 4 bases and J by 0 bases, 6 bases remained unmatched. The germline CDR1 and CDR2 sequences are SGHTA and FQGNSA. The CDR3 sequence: CASSSRPGGAKNIQYF. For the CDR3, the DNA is TGTGCCAGCAGCTCTCGCCCAGGGGGAGCCAAAAACATTCAGTACTTC.

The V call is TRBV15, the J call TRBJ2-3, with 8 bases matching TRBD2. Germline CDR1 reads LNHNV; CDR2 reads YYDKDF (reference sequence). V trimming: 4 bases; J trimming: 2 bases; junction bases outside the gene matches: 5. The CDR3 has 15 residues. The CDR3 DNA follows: TGTGCCACCAGCATAGTAGCGGGATACACAGATACGCAGTATTTT. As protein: CATSIVAGYTDTQYF.

As DNA, the CDR3 is TGTGCCAGCAGCTTAGGTGGAACAGGAGCAGATACGCAGTATTTT. Translating it yields CASSLGGTGADTQYF. The rearrangement joins TRBV7-8 to TRBJ2-3, with D tentatively TRBD1 (5 bases). Germline V CDR1 and CDR2: SGHVS, FQNEAQ. This CDR3 contains 15 residues. The germline V and J ends were trimmed by 1 base and 4 bases, with 12 bases remaining between them.

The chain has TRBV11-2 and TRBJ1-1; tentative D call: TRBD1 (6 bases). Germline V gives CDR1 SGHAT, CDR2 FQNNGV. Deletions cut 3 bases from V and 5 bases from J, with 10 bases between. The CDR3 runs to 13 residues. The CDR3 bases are TGTGCCAGCAGCTTGGGGGGGACAACTGAAGCTTTCTTT. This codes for CASSLGGTTEAFF.

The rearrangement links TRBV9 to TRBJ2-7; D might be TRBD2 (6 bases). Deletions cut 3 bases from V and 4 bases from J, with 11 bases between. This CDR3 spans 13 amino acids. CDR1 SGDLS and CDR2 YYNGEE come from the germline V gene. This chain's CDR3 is CASSAGTDYEQYF. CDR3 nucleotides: TGTGCCAGCAGCGCTGGGACTGATTACGAGCAGTACTTC.

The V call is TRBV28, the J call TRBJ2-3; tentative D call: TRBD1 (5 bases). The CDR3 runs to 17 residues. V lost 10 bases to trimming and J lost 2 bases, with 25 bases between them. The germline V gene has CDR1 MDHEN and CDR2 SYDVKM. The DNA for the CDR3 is TGTGCCACCAAATCCGATTTGGGGCCCAGATTCACAGATACGCAGTATTTT. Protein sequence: CATKSDLGPRFTDTQYF.

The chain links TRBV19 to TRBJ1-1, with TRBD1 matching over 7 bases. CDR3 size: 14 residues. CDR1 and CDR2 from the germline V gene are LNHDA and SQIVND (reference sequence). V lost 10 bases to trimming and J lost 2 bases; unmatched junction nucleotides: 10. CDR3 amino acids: CATRQGGYNTEAFF. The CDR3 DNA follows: TGTGCCACCAGACAGGGTGGATATAACACTGAAGCTTTCTTT.

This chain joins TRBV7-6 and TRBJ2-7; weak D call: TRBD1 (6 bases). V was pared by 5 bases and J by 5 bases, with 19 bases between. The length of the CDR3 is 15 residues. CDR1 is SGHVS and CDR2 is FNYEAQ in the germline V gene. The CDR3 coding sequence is TGTGCCAGCAGCCCGAGAAGTGAAGGGACAAACGAGCAGTACTTC. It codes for CASSPRSEGTNEQYF.

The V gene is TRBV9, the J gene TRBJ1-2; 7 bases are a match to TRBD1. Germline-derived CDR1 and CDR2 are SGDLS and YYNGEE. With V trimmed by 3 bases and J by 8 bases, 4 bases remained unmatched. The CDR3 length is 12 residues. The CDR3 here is CASSEGAWGYTF. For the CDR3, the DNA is TGTGCCAGCAGCGAGGGGGCCTGGGGCTACACCTTC.

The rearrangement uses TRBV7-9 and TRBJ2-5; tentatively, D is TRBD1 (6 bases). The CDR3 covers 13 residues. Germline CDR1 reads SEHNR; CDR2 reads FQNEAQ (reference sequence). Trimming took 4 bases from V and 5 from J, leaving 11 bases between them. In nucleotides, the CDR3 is TGTGCCAGCAGCTCAGGGGCCAGGGAGACCCAGTACTTC. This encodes CASSSGARETQYF.

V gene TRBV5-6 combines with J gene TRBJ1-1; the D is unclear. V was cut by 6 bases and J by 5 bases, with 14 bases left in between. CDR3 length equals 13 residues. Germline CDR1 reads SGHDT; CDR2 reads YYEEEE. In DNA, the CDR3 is TGTGCCAGCAACTACGATGGGAGGACTGAAGCTTTCTTT. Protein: CASNYDGRTEAFF.

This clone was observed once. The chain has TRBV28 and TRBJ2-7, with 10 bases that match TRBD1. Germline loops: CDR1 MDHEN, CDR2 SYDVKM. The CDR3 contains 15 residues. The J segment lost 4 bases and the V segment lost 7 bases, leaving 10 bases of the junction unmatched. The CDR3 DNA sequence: TGTGCCAGCACCCTAACCGGGACAGGGGTGTACGAGCAGTACTTC. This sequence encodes CASTLTGTGVYEQYF.

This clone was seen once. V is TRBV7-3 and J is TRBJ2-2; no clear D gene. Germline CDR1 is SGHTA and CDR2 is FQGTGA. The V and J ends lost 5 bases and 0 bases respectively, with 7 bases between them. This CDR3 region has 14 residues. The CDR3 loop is CASSRFTNTGELFF. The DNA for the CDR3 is TGTGCCAGCAGCCGGTTTACGAACACCGGGGAGCTGTTTTTT.